A selection of T cell receptor beta chains follows, all from one sample in a study of blood T cell repertoires in COVID-19. The table came from immunoSEQ multiplex PCR; TCRdb's copy has only in-frame clones and leaves some out. The table includes over 55,000 clones, over 80% detected once. Input material: peripheral blood. Source of these receptors: a man aged 50-59 years with active COVID-19. CDR3s include the opening cysteine and the closing phenylalanine or tryptophan.

length,J,V,CDR3
15,TRBJ2-1,TRBV6-2/TRBV6-3,CASSYRDSSYNEQFF
18,TRBJ1-6,TRBV11-2,CASSLPVYRGSYNSPLHF
17,TRBJ2-3,TRBV24-1,CATSDRGGQPITDTQYF
17,TRBJ2-1,TRBV4-1,CASSQDGVGIGGGEQFF
14,TRBJ2-5,TRBV6-6,CASSWTGTQETQYF
16,TRBJ2-3,TRBV5-1,CASSLGTSGSGDTQYF
14,TRBJ2-5,TRBV11-2,CASRRPGQQETQYF
13,TRBJ2-3,TRBV11-2,CASSLNAGDTQYF
12,TRBJ2-5,TRBV29-1,CSAPDREETQYF
15,TRBJ2-5,TRBV24-1,CATSVGDKEGETQYF
15,TRBJ1-1,TRBV4-2,CASSQEGSYSTEAFF
15,TRBJ1-6,TRBV28,CASTNLPQGNSPLHF
16,TRBJ1-2,TRBV18,CASSPPDSAANYGYTF
15,TRBJ1-1,TRBV7-2,CASSLFGPGNTEAFF
12,TRBJ2-5,TRBV5-1,CASSLNSETQYF
17,TRBJ2-6,TRBV7-6,CASSLLQSRSGANVLTF
13,TRBJ2-5,TRBV12-3/TRBV12-4,CASSQDSGETQYF
14,TRBJ1-6,TRBV7-2,CASSFLQGDSPLHF
14,TRBJ2-7,TRBV10-2,CASMVGVQGYEQYF
15,TRBJ2-1,TRBV4-1,CASTALAGGYNEQFF
13,TRBJ2-7,TRBV28,CASSLWGAYEQYF
15,TRBJ2-7,TRBV19,CASSTATGGEYEQYF
16,TRBJ2-7,TRBV27,CASSPHRAFTTYEQYF
16,TRBJ2-2,TRBV19,CATAFLAGVPTGELFF
12,TRBJ2-2,TRBV21-1,CASSDSCRVLFF
14,TRBJ1-6,TRBV7-2,CASSLDRGNSPLHF
14,TRBJ2-7,TRBV9,CASGQGPSSYEQYF
16,TRBJ2-2,TRBV30,CAWSVRRQGKSGELFF
15,TRBJ1-5,TRBV28,CASSSVVFGVQPQHF
16,TRBJ1-4,TRBV7-2,CASSFLSTSTNEKLFF
18,TRBJ1-1,TRBV6-1,CASSERWGTGDVGGRAFF
12,TRBJ1-1,TRBV6-6,CASSTGDREAFF
16,TRBJ2-3,TRBV5-1,CASSLVLAGGTDTQYF
16,TRBJ1-1,TRBV6-5,CASSSPFSGVNTEAFF
13,TRBJ1-1,TRBV2,CAREKGSGTEAFF